This T cell receptor beta chain is from a study of T-cell reconstitution after alpha-beta-depleted transplantation in children. It was with unique molecular identifiers that the TCRbeta library was prepared. TCRdb passed the PCR reads through MiXCR, listing each CDR3 protein once. The sample carries about 1,000,000 distinct CDR3 sequences, 25% to 30% recorded once. Germline CDR1 and CDR2: KGHSH and LQKENI. Trimming at V came to 4 bases and at J to 9 bases, leaving 5 bases not matched to a gene. There are 13 residues in the CDR3. With regard to this clonotype: Its antigen is unidentified.

Study-wide points: Expanded clones from the graft, numbering several hundred, reportedly supplied alpha-beta T cells about two months after transplant. At day 60, the high TCRbeta diversity found in some patients originated from recipient T cells and thymic progenitors that had survived. From newly produced T cells came most of the T-cell counts and diversity one year after transplant.

The TCR comes from a boy under two years old who had a stem cell transplant for SCID, so the T cells may come from the graft donor. The starting material was PBMCs, mostly from graft donor cells, obtained 360 days after TCRalphabeta/CD19-depleted stem cell transplant. This rearrangement joins TRBV18 to TRBJ2-1; 8 nucleotides agree with TRBD1. The CDR3 region is CASSRDRGSEQFF. DNA for the CDR3: TGTGCCAGCTCACGAGACAGGGGTAGTGAGCAGTTCTTC.